The rows below give T cell receptor beta chains drawn from one sample of a study of blood T cell repertoires in COVID-19. Sequenced by immunoSEQ multiplex PCR; TCRdb stores in-frame clones only, minus some. The table lists some 130,000 clones, roughly 86% of them singletons. Sequencing was performed on peripheral blood. The receptors here all came from a human donor in a cohort sampled during active COVID-19. The CDR3 runs from the conserved cysteine through the conserved F or W. The order of the fields is clone size, D gene, J gene, V gene, CDR3 DNA, CDR3 protein. D genes are given only for firm matches. Part of the rows lack a size; the others show once, few, many or a class for expanded clones.

- | TRBD2 | TRBJ2-1 | TRBV30 | TGTGCCCGGAGTGCGGGGGGCTACAATGAGCAGTTCTTC | CARSAGGYNEQFF
- | - | TRBJ1-1 | TRBV6-6 | TGTGCCAGCTTCGCGATGGACACTGAAGCTTTCTTT | CASFAMDTEAFF
- | - | TRBJ2-7 | TRBV30 | TGTGCCTGGAGTGCCAAGCGGGCGATACTAAGCTCCTACGAGCAGTACTTC | CAWSAKRAILSSYEQYF
- | TRBD1 | TRBJ1-4 | TRBV10-2 | TGCGCCAGCAGTGAGGCCGGGACAGTTGAAAAACTGTTTTTT | CASSEAGTVEKLFF
- | - | TRBJ1-2 | TRBV7-9 | TGTGCCACCGAGCAAGTTGGCTACACCTTC | CATEQVGYTF
- | - | TRBJ1-2 | TRBV9 | TGTGCCAGCAGCGTAGGTCCCAGGGCTAACTATGGCTACACCTTC | CASSVGPRANYGYTF
- | TRBD1 | TRBJ1-1 | TRBV5-1 | TGCGCCAGCAGATCGCCGCAGGGGGTATTTTTGAACACTGAAGCTTTCTTT | CASRSPQGVFLNTEAFF
- | TRBD2 | TRBJ2-3 | TRBV19 | TGTGCCAGTAGTATTGGGGCGGGGGGGACCGATACGCAGTATTTT | CASSIGAGGTDTQYF
- | - | TRBJ2-1 | TRBV21-1 | TGTGCCAGCAGCGCGGGGGACTCCACTTTCTCCTACAATGAGCAGTTCTTC | CASSAGDSTFSYNEQFF
few | TRBD2 | TRBJ2-1 | TRBV6-4 | TGTGCCAGCAGGTCCAGCATAGCGGGGTGTTGGGCCTACAATGAGCAGTTCTTC | CASRSSIAGCWAYNEQFF
- | TRBD1 | TRBJ1-5 | TRBV6-6 | TGTGCCAGCAGACGAGCGACAGGGGGGGAGGGTTATAGCAATCAGCCCCAGCATTTT | CASRRATGGEGYSNQPQHF
- | - | TRBJ1-6 | TRBV11-2 | TGTGCCAGCAGCTTAGATAGTGGTTCCCGATCGCCCCTCCACTTT | CASSLDSGSRSPLHF
once | - | TRBJ1-6 | TRBV7-9 | TGTGCCAGCACTCCCGCGAGGGGCCGGGGGGATAATTCACCCCTCCACTTT | CASTPARGRGDNSPLHF
- | - | TRBJ2-1 | TRBV9 | TGTGCCAGCAGCGCCGGACTGGGATACAATGAGCAGTTCTTC | CASSAGLGYNEQFF
- | - | TRBJ2-1 | TRBV30 | TGTGCCTGGAGTCCGAGAGGCAATGAGCAGTTCTTC | CAWSPRGNEQFF
- | - | TRBJ2-6 | TRBV30 | TGTGCCTGGAGTGTATGGGGGATAGGGAGAGCGGGTGGGAGCTCTGGGGCCAACGTCCTGACTTTC | CAWSVWGIGRAGGSSGANVLTF
- | - | TRBJ2-1 | TRBV10-3 | TGTGCCATCAGTTTAGCGAGTGAGCAGTTCTTC | CAISLASEQFF
- | TRBD1 | TRBJ2-7 | TRBV3-1/TRBV3-2 | TGTGCCAGCAGCCCAGGGGACAGCGCCTACGAGCAGTACTTC | CASSPGDSAYEQYF
- | - | TRBJ1-2 | TRBV5-6 | TGTGCCAGCACCCCCGGGGAGGCAATCTATGGCTACACCTTC | CASTPGEAIYGYTF
- | - | TRBJ1-2 | TRBV19 | TGTGCCAGTATCTCCGACAGGTTTGAGGGCTACACCTTC | CASISDRFEGYTF
- | TRBD1 | TRBJ2-6 | TRBV6-5 | TGTGCCAGCAGGACAGGGAACCCTGGGGCCAACGTCCTGACTTTC | CASRTGNPGANVLTF
few | - | TRBJ1-2 | TRBV2 | TGTGCCAGCCCGGGGGGGGTGCAGGGTGGCTACACCTTC | CASPGGVQGGYTF
- | - | TRBJ2-7 | TRBV5-8 | TGTGCCAGCAGCCTCACCGGGGGGCGGATCGAGCAGTACTTC | CASSLTGGRIEQYF
- | TRBD1 | TRBJ2-6 | TRBV19 | TGTGCCAGTAGTGGTTATGGACAGGGTGTCTCTGGGGCCAACGTCCTGACTTTC | CASSGYGQGVSGANVLTF
- | TRBD1 | TRBJ2-7 | TRBV9 | TGTGCCAGCAGACCTCAGACAGGGTCCGCCCGAGCCGTAAGAATCGAGCAGTACTTC | CASRPQTGSARAVRIEQYF